This TCR beta chain was sequenced for a study of shared clonotypes between healthy human individuals. Study summary: Serving as donors were two women and a few men, whose ages spanned 18 to 49. The plates for each donor numbered three CD4 naive, three CD4 memory, two CD8 naive and one CD8 memory.

The CDR3 covers 15 residues. The germline V gene encodes CDR1 LGHNA and CDR2 YSLEER. Between the trimmed V and J ends, which lost 4 bases and 8 bases, there was a span of 15 bases. Only in-frame clones appear in the TCRdb table, and some are missing; sequencing was by immunoSEQ multiplex PCR. The sample consists of 2,100,000 or so clones, approximately 95% of them appearing once. Material for sequencing was naive CD4+ T cells sorted from blood. The subset denotes: CD45RA+ positively selected. The receptor was isolated from a man younger than 35 in good health. V and J are TRBV4-3 and TRBJ1-6; possible D gene TRBD1, 5 bases. The CDR3 loop reads CASSLSGGGHSPLHF. The CDR3, as DNA: TGCGCCAGCAGCCTATCCGGGGGAGGGCATTCACCCCTCCACTTT.